This T cell receptor (beta chain) was identified during a study of control samples from healthy donors and cancer patients. This clone showed up just once. CDR3 length: 18 residues. Germline values: CDR1 MDHEN, CDR2 SYDVKM. V dropped 5 bases and J dropped 1; count of bases not matched to a gene: 14. Only in-frame clones appear in the TCRdb table, and some are missing; sequencing was by immunoSEQ multiplex PCR. Here the sample spans more than 95,000 clones, about 93% being singletons. The chain uses TRBV28 and TRBJ2-3; 8 bases map to TRBD2. This sequence originates from a man aged 25-40 years in good health. Sequencing was carried out using blood. Written as DNA, the CDR3 is TGTGCCAGCAGTCCCTCCTTCGGGCGGGGGGACCGCACAGATACGCAGTATTTT. It translates to CASSPSFGRGDRTDTQYF.